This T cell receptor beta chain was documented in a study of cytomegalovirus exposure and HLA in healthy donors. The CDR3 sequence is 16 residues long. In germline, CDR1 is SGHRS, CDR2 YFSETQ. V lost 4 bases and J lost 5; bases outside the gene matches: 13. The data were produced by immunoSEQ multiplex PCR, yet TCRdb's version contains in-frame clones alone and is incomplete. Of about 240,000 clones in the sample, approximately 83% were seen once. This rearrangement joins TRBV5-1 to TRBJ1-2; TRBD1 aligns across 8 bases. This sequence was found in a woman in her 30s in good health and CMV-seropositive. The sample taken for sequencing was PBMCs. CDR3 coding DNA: TGCGCCAGCAGCCCAAGCCCCGGGACAGGTGGATATGGCTACACCTTC. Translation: CASSPSPGTGGYGYTF.